This TCR beta chain emerged from a study of technical replicates of blood from a few donors. The CDR3 is 16 amino acids. Unmatched junction bases numbered 3, after V lost 0 bases and J lost 3 bases. Germline V lookup: CDR1 ENHRY, CDR2 SYGVKD. Some clones are missing from TCRdb's copy, which holds only in-frame ones; the method was immunoSEQ multiplex PCR. Among approximately 74,000 clones listed, around 90% were seen once. This rearrangement joins TRBV10-3 to TRBJ1-5, with TRBD1 matching 9 bases. This clonotype was sampled from a human donor in good health. Some clones in this sample may be carry-over from other donors' samples. Sequencing input: PBMCs. CDR3 protein: CAISESRTGANQPQHF. The CDR3 DNA reads as TGTGCCATCAGTGAGTCACGGACAGGGGCCAATCAGCCCCAGCATTTT.